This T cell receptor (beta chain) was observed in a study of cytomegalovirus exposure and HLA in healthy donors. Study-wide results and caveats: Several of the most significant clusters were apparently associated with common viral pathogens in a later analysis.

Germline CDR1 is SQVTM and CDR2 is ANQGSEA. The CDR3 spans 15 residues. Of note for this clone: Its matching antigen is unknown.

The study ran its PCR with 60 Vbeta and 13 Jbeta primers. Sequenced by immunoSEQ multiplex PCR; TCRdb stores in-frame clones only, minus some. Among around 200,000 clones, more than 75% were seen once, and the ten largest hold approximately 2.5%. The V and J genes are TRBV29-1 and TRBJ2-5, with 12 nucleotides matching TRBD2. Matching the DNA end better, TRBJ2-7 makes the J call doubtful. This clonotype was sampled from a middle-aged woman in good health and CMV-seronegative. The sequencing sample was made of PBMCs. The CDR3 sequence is CSVEVLAGGVYEQYF. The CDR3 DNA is TGCAGCGTTGAAGTTCTAGCGGGGGGGGTCTACGAGCAGTACTTC.